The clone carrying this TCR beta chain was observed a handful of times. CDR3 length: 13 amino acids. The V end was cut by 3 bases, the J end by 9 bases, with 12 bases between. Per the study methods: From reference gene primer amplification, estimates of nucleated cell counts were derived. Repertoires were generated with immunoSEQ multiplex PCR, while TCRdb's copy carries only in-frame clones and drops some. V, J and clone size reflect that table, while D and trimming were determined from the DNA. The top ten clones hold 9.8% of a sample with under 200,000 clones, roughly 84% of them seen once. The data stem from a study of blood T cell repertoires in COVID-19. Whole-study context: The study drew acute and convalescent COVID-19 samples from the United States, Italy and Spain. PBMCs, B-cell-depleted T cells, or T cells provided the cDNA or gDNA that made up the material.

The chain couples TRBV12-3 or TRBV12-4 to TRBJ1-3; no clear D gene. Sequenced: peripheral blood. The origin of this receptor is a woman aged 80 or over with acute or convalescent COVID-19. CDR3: CASSLGGLSTIYF. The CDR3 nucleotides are TGTGCCAGCAGTTTGGGAGGGTTAAGCACCATATATTTT.